Listed here is a single T cell receptor (beta chain). Its antigen target is currently unknown. Base qualities are not at hand, and no much larger clone is one base apart. The data were obtained in a study of T-cell reconstitution after alpha-beta-depleted transplantation in children (dated by TCRdb to the mid-2010s). Broadly, across the study: Using TCR repertoire profiling, the study followed T-cell immune reconstitution in a quantitative way in children after TCRalphabeta/CD19-depleted allogeneic hematopoietic cell transplantation.

Library preparation was by PCR. Sequencing took place on an Illumina HiSeq 2500. TCR library preparation used molecular barcoding, with unique molecular identifiers applied to normalize quantification of the TCRbeta repertoire. TCRdb redid the processing of the public reads, applying fastp at Q25 and MiXCR, and retained in-frame beta chains. Entries are consolidated by CDR3 protein sequence, retaining the most common genes and DNA. A total of about 480,000 distinct CDR3 sequences appear in this sample, around 13% of them only once. The ten largest clones capture approximately 5.4% of the sample. The receptor was isolated from a human donor who donated a stem cell graft to a child with combined immunodeficiency. The sample consisted of PBMCs from the stem cell graft donor, taken from the stem cell graft.

The DNA sequence is TGTGCCAGCAGTTTAGCCACTAACCACGAGCAGTACTTC. Protein translation: CASSLATNHEQYF. The V and J segments used are TRBV27 and TRBJ2-7; the D gene assignment is ambiguous. Relative to germline, V is 2 bases shorter and J is 5 bases shorter, with 10 bases between their ends. There are 13 amino acids in the CDR3, from cysteine to phenylalanine inclusive. Only CDR3 DNA is held: 39 bases, read in frame from base 1. The germline V gene (reference sequence) provides CDR1 MNHEY and CDR2 SMNVEV.